Following are 29 T cell receptor beta chains from one sample sequenced in a study of blood T cells in healthy people across ages. Sample-barcoded 5' priming and a J-beta primer mix drove a second PCR of roughly 6 to 12 cycles. One entry per CDR3 protein, called by TCRdb with MiXCR from the 5' RACE reads. The profile shows some 1.5 million distinct CDR3 sequences, approximately 39% of them singletons. Sequencing used blood. The receptors derive from a woman under 30 in good health.

This clonotype was detected only a few times. This chain connects TRBV28 to TRBJ2-5, with 14 bases that match TRBD2. Trimming at V came to 3 bases and at J to 6 bases, leaving 3 bases not matched to a gene. Germline CDR1 is MDHEN and CDR2 is SYDVKM. This CDR3 comprises 15 residues. Written as DNA, the CDR3 is TGTGCCAGCAGTTTGGGACTAGCGGGAGTACAGACCCAGTACTTC. Translating it yields CASSLGLAGVQTQYF. Filled out from reference TRBV28 and TRBJ2-5, the complete variable domain reads DVKVTQSSRYLVKRTGEKVFLECVQDMDHENMFWYRQDPGLGLRLIYFSYDVKMKEKGDIPEGYSVSREKKERFSLILESASTNQTSMYLCASSLGLAGVQTQYFGPGTRLLVL.

Comments on this clonotype: Germline is not matched at one junction end, which may reflect a read error. J is TRBJ2-7 and V is TRBV5-6; D uncertain. CDR1 and CDR2 from the germline V gene are SGHDT and YYEEEE. The CDR3 has 15 amino acids. The CDR3 nucleotides are TGCGCCAGCAGCTTCGCGGCAGGCCCCACCTACGAGCAGTACTTC. Encoded protein: CASSFAAGPTYEQYF.

The rearrangement joins TRBV7-2 to TRBJ1-5, with TRBD1 matching 8 bases. The J segment lost 4 bases and the V segment lost 5 bases, leaving 13 bases of the junction unmatched. The germline V gene encodes CDR1 SGHTA and CDR2 FQGNSA. The CDR3 totals 17 residues. In nucleotides, the CDR3 is TGTGCCAGCAGCCCCCATGGGGGACAGGCCCGAAATCAGCCCCAGCATTTT. Amino acids: CASSPHGGQARNQPQHF. The variable domain in full, completed from reference TRBV7-2 and TRBJ1-5, reads GAGVSQSPSNKVTEKGKDVELRCDPISGHTALYWYRQSLGQGLEFLIYFQGNSAPDKSGLPSDRFSAERTGGSVSTLTIQRTQQEDSAVYLCASSPHGGQARNQPQHFGDGTRLSIL.

The gene calls are TRBV7-9 and TRBJ1-2; D gene ambiguous. The ends were cut back, 4 bases at V and 1 base at J, with 16 bases in the middle. Germline CDR1 SEHNR, CDR2 FQNEAQ (reference sequence). The CDR3 spans 16 residues. In DNA form, the CDR3 reads TGTGCCAGCAGCTATGGTGGCAGTCCCTATAACTATGGCTACACCTTC. It encodes CASSYGGSPYNYGYTF.

This sequence joins TRBV5-1 and TRBJ2-7; 10 bases match TRBD1. Germline CDR1 and CDR2: SGHRS and YFSETQ. The CDR3 totals 15 residues. The V gene end was trimmed by 6 bases and the J gene end by 7 bases; junction bases not matched to a gene: 13. The CDR3: CASTPVGQGSREQYF. Written as DNA, the CDR3 is TGCGCCAGCACCCCCGTGGGACAGGGGTCTCGGGAGCAGTACTTC.

The gene calls are TRBV7-8 and TRBJ1-5; no clear D. This CDR3 contains 16 residues. V lost 5 bases, J lost 4 bases, and 18 bases lay in between. Germline V lookup: CDR1 SGHVS, CDR2 FQNEAQ. DNA of the CDR3: TGTGCCAGCAGCCGACTAGACCCGTTCGGGAATCAGCCCCAGCATTTT. It codes for CASSRLDPFGNQPQHF.

This clonotype appeared many times. The rearrangement links TRBV20-1 to TRBJ2-7, with 9 bases aligning to TRBD1. The CDR3 runs to 14 residues. Unmatched junction bases numbered 7, after V lost 5 bases and J lost 2 bases. Germline V gene lookup returns CDR1 DFQATT and CDR2 SNEGSKA (reference sequence). The CDR3 coding sequence is TGCAGTGCTGGGGACAGGGCCAATGCCTACGAGCAGTACTTC. Protein: CSAGDRANAYEQYF.

A few counts support this clonotype. This rearrangement joins TRBV12-3 or TRBV12-4 to TRBJ2-7, with D maybe TRBD1 (5 bases). CDR3 length equals 14 residues. Trimming took off 5 bases at V and 2 bases at J, with 13 bases between the two ends. In DNA form, the CDR3 reads TGTGCCAGCAGTCCCCAGACAGCGACCTACGAGCAGTACTTC. This gives the protein CASSPQTATYEQYF.

The sample holds one count of this clonotype. The gene calls are TRBV28 and TRBJ1-2, with D possibly being TRBD1 (6 bases). Germline CDR1 reads MDHEN; CDR2 reads SYDVKM. This CDR3 is 13 amino acids long. The V end lost 5 bases, the J end lost 5 bases, and 12 bases lay between the germline ends. CDR3 amino acids: CASSRGARYGYTF. The DNA of the CDR3 is TGTGCCAGCAGTCGGGGGGCGCGGTATGGCTACACCTTC.

The J gene is TRBJ2-2, the V gene TRBV24-1, with 7 nucleotides matching TRBD1. CDR1 is KGHDR and CDR2 is SFDVKD in the germline V gene. J was trimmed by 1 base and V by 4 bases; bases with no gene match: 8. The CDR3 loop spans 17 amino acids. The CDR3 protein is CATSEVGTAWNTGELFF. In DNA form, the CDR3 reads TGTGCCACCAGTGAGGTTGGGACAGCTTGGAACACCGGGGAGCTGTTTTTT.

V usage is TRBV29-1 and J usage is TRBJ2-1, with 7 positions matching TRBD1. Germline V gene lookup returns CDR1 SQVTM and CDR2 ANQGSEA. The CDR3 loop spans 14 amino acids. V lost 0 bases, J lost 8 bases, and 7 bases stayed unmatched. The CDR3: CSVEDGRQGDEQFF. DNA of the CDR3: TGCAGCGTTGAAGATGGGAGACAGGGCGATGAGCAGTTCTTC.

About this clonotype: An end of the junction does not agree with germline; a read error may underlie this. The chain joins TRBV20-1 to TRBJ2-3, with 7 bases aligning to TRBD2. The CDR3 sequence is 14 residues long. The V gene's germline CDR1 is DFQATT and CDR2 SNEGSKA (reference sequence). CDR3 loop: CSAPSGWGGNTRYF. CDR3 coding DNA: TGCAGTGCCCCCTCGGGGTGGGGGGGGAATACGCGGTATTTT.

The DNA for the CDR3 is TGTGCCAGCAGATCTCTAGCGTTCAAAAACATTCAGTACTTC. Protein product: CASRSLAFKNIQYF. The chain combines TRBV27 with TRBJ2-4, with D possibly matching TRBD2 (6 bases). This CDR3 contains 14 residues. The ends were cut back, 6 bases at V and 3 bases at J, with 12 bases in the middle. Germline CDR1 and CDR2: MNHEY and SMNVEV (reference sequence).

This chain's CDR3 is CASRFWDSMGGYTF. For the CDR3, the DNA is TGTGCCAGCAGGTTTTGGGACTCCATGGGAGGCTACACCTTC. The chain couples TRBV6-5 to TRBJ1-2; D is possibly TRBD1 (5 bases). Trimming shortened V by 6 bases and J by 8 bases, and 19 bases separated the two germline ends. The CDR3 runs 14 residues. The germline V gene encodes CDR1 MNHEY and CDR2 SVGAGI.

V is TRBV6-1 and J is TRBJ2-7; 9 bases are a match to TRBD1. The CDR3 is 15 residues long. Germline V gene sequence: CDR1 MNHNS, CDR2 SASEGT. V shed 5 bases and J 2 bases; nucleotides not matched to a gene: 7. CDR3 nucleotide sequence: TGTGCCAGCAGTTTTAGGACAGGGGAGGCCTACGAGCAGTACTTC. Its protein is CASSFRTGEAYEQYF.

A few counts support this clonotype. The J gene is TRBJ2-1, the V gene TRBV20-1; TRBD2 aligns across 12 bases. The CDR3 has 19 residues. The germline V gene encodes CDR1 DFQATT and CDR2 SNEGSKA (reference sequence). V shed 2 bases and J 1 base; nucleotides not matched to a gene: 12. CDR3 protein: CSARPPGTSGLLSYNEQFF. The CDR3 DNA follows: TGCAGTGCTAGACCGCCCGGGACTAGCGGGCTTCTTTCCTACAATGAGCAGTTCTTC.

This clonotype was found a few times. The chain carries TRBV30 and TRBJ2-1; 10 bases agree with TRBD2. This CDR3 has 14 residues. Germline values: CDR1 GTSNPN, CDR2 SVGIG (reference sequence). The V and J ends lost 4 bases and 4 bases, in that order; junction bases with no gene match: 4. The CDR3 DNA is TGTGCCTGGACTAGCGGGAGAATGTACAATGAGCAGTTCTTC. Translating it yields CAWTSGRMYNEQFF.

The V call is TRBV9, the J call TRBJ2-2; D is possibly TRBD2 (5 bases). Germline-derived CDR1 and CDR2 are SGDLS and YYNGEE. CDR3 length: 16 amino acids. V lost 4 bases, J lost 2 bases, and 15 bases lay in between. CDR3 sequence: CASSPGRNPNTGELFF. The CDR3 region has the DNA TGTGCCAGCAGCCCGGGGAGAAATCCAAACACCGGGGAGCTGTTTTTT.

This chain uses TRBV4-2 with TRBJ1-2; D is ambiguous. The germline gives CDR1 LGHNA, CDR2 YNFKEQ. The CDR3 totals 15 residues. Trimming removed 0 bases from V and 4 bases from J, with 12 bases in between. CDR3: CASSQDQRESYGYTF. The CDR3 bases are TGTGCCAGCAGCCAAGATCAACGGGAGAGCTATGGCTACACCTTC.

Here the CDR3 DNA reads TGCAGCGCCTCGGGACAGGGAAATGAAAAACTGTTTTTT. This codes for CSASGQGNEKLFF. This chain links TRBV29-1 with TRBJ1-4; TRBD1 matches 9 bases. V gave up 7 bases and J gave up 5 bases; unmatched junction bases: 5. The CDR3 has 13 residues. The germline V gene has CDR1 SQVTM and CDR2 ANQGSEA. Full variable domain (rest looked up from reference TRBV29-1 and TRBJ1-4): SAVISQKPSRDICQRGTSLTIQCQVDSQVTMMFWYRQQPGQSLTLIATANQGSEATYESGFVIDKFPISRPNLTFSTLTVSNMSPEDSSIYLCSASGQGNEKLFFGSGTQLSVL.

The chain uses TRBV6-2 or TRBV6-3 and TRBJ2-5, with unresolved D. The DNA end is a closer match to TRBJ2-7, so the J assignment may be wrong. CDR1 is MNHEY and CDR2 is SVGEGT in the germline V gene. The CDR3 is 12 amino acids. The CDR3 region is CASQRRPHEQYF. The CDR3, as DNA: TGTGCCAGCCAAAGGAGACCGCACGAGCAGTACTTC.

The chain joins TRBV6-5 to TRBJ2-1; 12 positions match TRBD2. The CDR3 is made up of 16 amino acids. V shed 5 bases and J 5 bases; nucleotides not matched to a gene: 7. Germline V gene sequence: CDR1 MNHEY, CDR2 SVGAGI. The CDR3 reads CASSKTLAGGDNEQFF. CDR3 nucleotides: TGTGCCAGCAGTAAAACCCTAGCGGGAGGGGACAATGAGCAGTTCTTC.

The chain has TRBV4-3 and TRBJ2-6; TRBD1 matches 7 bases. CDR1 is LGHNA and CDR2 is YSLEER in the germline V gene. V lost 5 bases to trimming and J lost 4 bases; unmatched junction nucleotides: 11. The CDR3 length is 17 residues. Written as DNA, the CDR3 is TGCGCCAGCAGCACAAGTCACAGGGGTGCGGGGGCCAACGTCCTGACTTTC. As protein: CASSTSHRGAGANVLTF.

This chain uses TRBV7-9 with TRBJ2-7; TRBD1 might be the D (6 bases). V shed 5 bases and J shed 2 bases, with 16 bases lying between them. The germline V gene has CDR1 SEHNR and CDR2 FQNEAQ (reference sequence). This CDR3 is built from 15 residues. CDR3 residues: CASSLRDTPTYEQYF. The DNA of the CDR3 is TGTGCCAGCAGCCTCCGGGACACCCCCACCTACGAGCAGTACTTC. Filled out from reference TRBV7-9 and TRBJ2-7, the complete variable domain reads DTGVSQNPRHKITKRGQNVTFRCDPISEHNRLYWYRQTLGQGPEFLTYFQNEAQLEKSRLLSDRFSAERPKGSFSTLEIQRTEQGDSAMYLCASSLRDTPTYEQYFGPGTRLTVT.

CDR3 nucleotides: TGCGCCAGCAGTGATTCAGGACTAGACTCCGAGCAGTACTTC. Translating gives CASSDSGLDSEQYF. The V gene is TRBV10-1, the J gene TRBJ2-7; 7 nucleotides agree with TRBD2. The CDR3 runs to 14 residues. V lost 3 bases to trimming and J lost 6 bases; unmatched junction nucleotides: 8. The germline CDR1 and CDR2 sequences are WNHNN and SYGVQD (reference sequence).

The rearrangement links TRBV6-2 or TRBV6-3 to TRBJ1-1, with 7 positions matching TRBD1. CDR1 is MNHEY, CDR2 SVGEGT, per germline. Unmatched junction bases numbered 8, after V lost 6 bases and J lost 1 base. This CDR3 contains 15 residues. The CDR3 here is CASRRQGVRNTEAFF. CDR3 in DNA: TGTGCCAGCAGAAGACAGGGTGTTCGGAACACTGAAGCTTTCTTT.

This clonotype was observed a handful of times. Sequence at one end of the junction differs from germline and may be a read error. This rearrangement joins TRBV6-5 to TRBJ2-7; D not certain. Germline V gives CDR1 MNHEY, CDR2 SVGAGI. The CDR3 covers 14 residues. The DNA of the CDR3 is TGTACCAGCAGCGTAACAGTGAGCTCCTACGAGCAGTACTTC. This translates into CTSSVTVSSYEQYF.

Regarding this clonotype: One end of the junction does not line up with germline, which may come from a read error. The chain employs TRBV7-2 and TRBJ1-1; no clear D gene. Germline assignment: CDR1 SGHTA and CDR2 FQGNSA. CDR3 length: 14 residues. The CDR3 DNA sequence: TGTGCCGGCAGCTCCGAGGCAAGGAACACTGAAGCTTTCTTT. This codes for CAGSSEARNTEAFF.

This chain links TRBV20-1 with TRBJ1-5; possible D gene TRBD1, 5 bases. Germline V gene data show CDR1 as DFQATT and CDR2 as SNEGSKA (reference sequence). V lost 5 bases to trimming and J lost 0 bases, with 14 bases between them. This CDR3 region has 15 residues. CDR3 DNA: TGCAGTGCTCCTCAGGGTGCCTATAGCAATCAGCCCCAGCATTTT. Translation: CSAPQGAYSNQPQHF.